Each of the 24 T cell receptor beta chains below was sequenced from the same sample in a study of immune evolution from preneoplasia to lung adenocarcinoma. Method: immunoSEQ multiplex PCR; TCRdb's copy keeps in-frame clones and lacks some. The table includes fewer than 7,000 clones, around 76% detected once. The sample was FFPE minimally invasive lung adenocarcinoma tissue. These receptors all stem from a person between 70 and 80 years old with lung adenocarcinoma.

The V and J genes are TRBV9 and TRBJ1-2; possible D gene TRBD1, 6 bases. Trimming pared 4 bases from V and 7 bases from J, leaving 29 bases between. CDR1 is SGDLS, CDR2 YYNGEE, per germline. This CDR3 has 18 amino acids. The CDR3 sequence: CASSTRIGGLWGAGGYTF. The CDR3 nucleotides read TGTGCCAGCAGCACCCGAATAGGGGGATTGTGGGGGGCCGGTGGCTACACCTTC.

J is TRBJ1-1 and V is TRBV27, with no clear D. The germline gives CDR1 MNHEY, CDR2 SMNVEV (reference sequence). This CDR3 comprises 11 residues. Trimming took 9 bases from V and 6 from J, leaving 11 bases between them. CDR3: CASGSAAEAFF. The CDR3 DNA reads TGTGCCAGTGGCTCAGCCGCTGAAGCTTTCTTT.

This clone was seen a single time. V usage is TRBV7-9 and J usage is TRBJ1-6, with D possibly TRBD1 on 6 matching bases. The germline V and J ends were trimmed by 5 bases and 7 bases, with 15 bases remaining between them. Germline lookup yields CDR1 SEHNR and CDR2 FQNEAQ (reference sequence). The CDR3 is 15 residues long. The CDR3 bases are TGTGCCAGCAGCCGGATCACAGGGCCGAATTCACCCCTCCACTTT. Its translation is CASSRITGPNSPLHF.

CDR3 nucleotides: TGTGCCAGCAGTCCCGGGACAGGAGGCTGGGATACGCAGTATTTT. It translates to CASSPGTGGWDTQYF. The rearrangement uses TRBV2 and TRBJ2-3, with 8 bases identical to TRBD1. Losses at the gene ends were 5 bases for V and 6 bases for J; bases not matched to a gene: 10. Germline loops: CDR1 SNHLY, CDR2 FYNNEI. The CDR3 spans 15 residues.

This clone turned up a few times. CDR3 DNA: TGCGCCAGCACCCCCGGGACTAGCGGCTCCTACGAGCAGTACTTC. Protein: CASTPGTSGSYEQYF. The V and J genes are TRBV10-2 and TRBJ2-7, with 11 nucleotides matching TRBD2. This CDR3 has 15 amino acids. After removal of 7 bases from V and 0 bases from J, the junction contained 5 bases not matched to a gene. Germline CDR1 and CDR2: WSHSY and SAAADI.

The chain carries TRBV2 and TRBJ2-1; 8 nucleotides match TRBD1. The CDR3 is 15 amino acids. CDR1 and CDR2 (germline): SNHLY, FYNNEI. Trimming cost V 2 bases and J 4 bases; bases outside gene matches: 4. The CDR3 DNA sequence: TGTGCCAGCAGTGAAAAGACAGGGGCGTACAATGAGCAGTTCTTC. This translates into CASSEKTGAYNEQFF.

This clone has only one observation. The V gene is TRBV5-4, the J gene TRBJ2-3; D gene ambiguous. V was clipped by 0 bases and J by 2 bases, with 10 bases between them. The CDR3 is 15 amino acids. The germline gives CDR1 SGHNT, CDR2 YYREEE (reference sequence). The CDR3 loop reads CASSLEGAYTDTQYF. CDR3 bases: TGTGCCAGCAGCTTGGAGGGCGCTTACACAGATACGCAGTATTTT.

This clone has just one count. CDR3 protein: CASSLGTSGGRTDTQYF. The CDR3 DNA is TGTGCCAGCAGCTTAGGCACTAGCGGGGGGCGCACAGATACGCAGTATTTT. The rearrangement links TRBV11-2 to TRBJ2-3, with 12 bases that match TRBD2. Germline V gene lookup returns CDR1 SGHAT and CDR2 FQNNGV. The J segment lost 1 base and the V segment lost 1 base, leaving 3 bases of the junction unmatched. CDR3 length: 17 residues.

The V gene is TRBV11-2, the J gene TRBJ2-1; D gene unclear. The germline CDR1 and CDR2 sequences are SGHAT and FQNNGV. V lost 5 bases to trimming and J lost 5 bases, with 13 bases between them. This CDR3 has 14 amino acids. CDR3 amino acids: CASSRPWAHNEQFF. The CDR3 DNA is TGTGCCAGCAGCCGACCCTGGGCACACAATGAGCAGTTCTTC.

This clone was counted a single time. The CDR3 coding sequence is TGTGCCAGCAGCTTAGACGTGGGACGCTATGGCTACACCTTC. It encodes CASSLDVGRYGYTF. J is TRBJ1-2 and V is TRBV7-2; D possibly corresponds to TRBD1 (5 bases). The CDR3 is 14 residues long. Trimming took off 1 base at V and 4 bases at J, with 10 bases between the two ends. Per germline, CDR1 SGHTA and CDR2 FQGNSA. The full variable domain, rest sourced from reference TRBV7-2 and TRBJ1-2, is GAGVSQSPSNKVTEKGKDVELRCDPISGHTALYWYRQSLGQGLEFLIYFQGNSAPDKSGLPSDRFSAERTGGSVSTLTIQRTQQEDSAVYLCASSLDVGRYGYTFGSGTRLTVV.

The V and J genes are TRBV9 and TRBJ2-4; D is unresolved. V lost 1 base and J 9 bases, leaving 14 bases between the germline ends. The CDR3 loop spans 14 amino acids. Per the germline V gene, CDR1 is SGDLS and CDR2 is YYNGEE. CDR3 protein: CASSVSQEAGIQYF. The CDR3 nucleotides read TGTGCCAGCAGCGTAAGTCAAGAGGCCGGCATTCAGTACTTC.

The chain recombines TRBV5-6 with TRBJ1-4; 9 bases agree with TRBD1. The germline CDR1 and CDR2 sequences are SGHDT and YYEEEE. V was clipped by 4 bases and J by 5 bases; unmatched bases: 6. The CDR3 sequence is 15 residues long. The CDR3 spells CASSGGQGPNEKLFF. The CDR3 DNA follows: TGTGCCAGCAGCGGAGGACAGGGGCCAAATGAAAAACTGTTTTTT.

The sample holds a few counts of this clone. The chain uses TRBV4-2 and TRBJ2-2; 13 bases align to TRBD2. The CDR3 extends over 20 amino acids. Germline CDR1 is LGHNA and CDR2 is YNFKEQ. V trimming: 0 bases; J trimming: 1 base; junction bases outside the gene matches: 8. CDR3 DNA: TGTGCCAGCAGCCAAGATGGTGGGACTAGCGGGGCAAAGAACACCGGGGAGCTGTTTTTT. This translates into CASSQDGGTSGAKNTGELFF.

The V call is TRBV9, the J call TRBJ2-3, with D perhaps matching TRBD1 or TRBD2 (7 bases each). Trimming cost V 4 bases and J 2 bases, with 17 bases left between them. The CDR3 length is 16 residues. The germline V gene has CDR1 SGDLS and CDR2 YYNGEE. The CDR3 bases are TGTGCCAGCAGCCCTGGGGGGGACAGAAACACAGATACGCAGTATTTT. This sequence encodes CASSPGGDRNTDTQYF.

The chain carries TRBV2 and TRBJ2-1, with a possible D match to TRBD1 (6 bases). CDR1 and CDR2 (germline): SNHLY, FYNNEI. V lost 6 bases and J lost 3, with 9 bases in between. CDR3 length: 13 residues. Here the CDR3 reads CASRWTDYNEQFF. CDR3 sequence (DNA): TGTGCCAGCAGATGGACAGACTACAATGAGCAGTTCTTC.

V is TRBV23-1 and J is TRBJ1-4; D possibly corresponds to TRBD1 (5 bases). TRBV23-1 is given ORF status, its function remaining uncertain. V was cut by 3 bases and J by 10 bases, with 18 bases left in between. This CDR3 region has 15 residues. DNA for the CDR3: TGCGCCAGCAGTCACGGAACACCAATTGGGGGAAAACTGTTTTTT. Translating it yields CASSHGTPIGGKLFF.

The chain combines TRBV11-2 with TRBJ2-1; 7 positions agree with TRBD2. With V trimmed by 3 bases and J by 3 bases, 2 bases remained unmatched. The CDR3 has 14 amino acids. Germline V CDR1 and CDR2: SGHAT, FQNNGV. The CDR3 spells CASSFKRGYNEQFF. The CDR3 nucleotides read TGTGCCAGCAGCTTCAAGCGGGGCTACAATGAGCAGTTCTTC. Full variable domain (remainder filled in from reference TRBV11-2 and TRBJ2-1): EAGVAQSPRYKIIEKRQSVAFWCNPISGHATLYWYQQILGQGPKLLIQFQNNGVVDDSQLPKDRFSAERLKGVDSTLKIQPAKLEDSAVYLCASSFKRGYNEQFFGPGTRLTVL.

The CDR3 reads CASSPPLAGALSGNTIYF. The CDR3 DNA is TGTGCCAGCAGCCCCCCCTTGGCGGGGGCCCTCTCTGGAAACACCATATATTTT. J is TRBJ1-3 and V is TRBV9, with D possibly TRBD1 on 6 matching bases. Germline-derived CDR1 and CDR2 are SGDLS and YYNGEE. The CDR3 runs to 18 residues. Deletions cut 4 bases from V and 0 bases from J, with 20 bases between.

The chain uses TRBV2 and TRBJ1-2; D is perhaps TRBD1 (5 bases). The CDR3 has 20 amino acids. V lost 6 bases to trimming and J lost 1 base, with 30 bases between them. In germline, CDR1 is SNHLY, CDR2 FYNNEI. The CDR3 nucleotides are TGTGCCAGCAGCGACAAAGGGGCAAGAACTATCAGCCGAATTAACTATGGCTACACCTTC. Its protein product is CASSDKGARTISRINYGYTF.

The DNA of the CDR3 is TGTGCCAGTGAAACAAACCGGGACAGATGGGACGAAGCTTTCTTT. It translates to CASETNRDRWDEAFF. The V and J genes are TRBV19 and TRBJ1-1, with 7 bases matching TRBD1. Trimming cost V 8 bases and J 8 bases; bases outside gene matches: 17. CDR3 length: 15 residues. Germline V gene lookup returns CDR1 LNHDA and CDR2 SQIVND (reference sequence).

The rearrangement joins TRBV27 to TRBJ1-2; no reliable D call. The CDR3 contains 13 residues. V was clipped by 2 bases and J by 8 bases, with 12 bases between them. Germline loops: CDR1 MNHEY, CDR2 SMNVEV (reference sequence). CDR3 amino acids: CASSLKGDGGYTF. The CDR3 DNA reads TGTGCCAGCAGTTTAAAGGGCGACGGGGGCTACACCTTC.

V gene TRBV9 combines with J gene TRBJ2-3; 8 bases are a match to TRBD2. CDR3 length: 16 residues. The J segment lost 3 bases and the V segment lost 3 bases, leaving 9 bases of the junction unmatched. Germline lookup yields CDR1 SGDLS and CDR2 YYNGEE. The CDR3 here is CASSASAGGSTDTQYF. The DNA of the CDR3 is TGTGCCAGCAGCGCCTCGGCGGGAGGCTCGACAGATACGCAGTATTTT.

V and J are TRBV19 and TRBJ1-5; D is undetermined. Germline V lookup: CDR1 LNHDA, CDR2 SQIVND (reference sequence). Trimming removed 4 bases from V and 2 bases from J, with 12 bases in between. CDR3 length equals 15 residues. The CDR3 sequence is CASSTGGGRNQPQHF. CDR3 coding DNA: TGTGCCAGTAGTACCGGAGGTGGCCGCAATCAGCCCCAGCATTTT.

For the CDR3, the DNA is TGTGCCAGCGGAGATTCCAGGGGACCCACAGATACGCAGTATTTT. This codes for CASGDSRGPTDTQYF. The rearrangement links TRBV28 to TRBJ2-3; possibly TRBD1 for D (6 bases). Trimming pared 8 bases from V and 2 bases from J, leaving 17 bases between. Per germline, CDR1 MDHEN and CDR2 SYDVKM. The CDR3 extends over 15 amino acids.